A single sample gave rise to the 26 T cell receptor beta chains below, sequenced in a study of T cell responses to AZD1222 COVID-19 vaccine. Libraries were prepared by immunoSEQ multiplex PCR; TCRdb keeps only in-frame clonotypes and omits some of them. Of approximately 140,000 clones in the sample, approximately 90% are singletons; the top ten hold around 3.6%. This sample comprised peripheral blood, obtained on day 0 of AZD1222 vaccination. The receptors come from an adult in good health.

The chain uses TRBV5-1 and TRBJ2-1; tentative D call: TRBD1 (6 bases). Trimming took off 3 bases at V and 10 bases at J, with 11 bases between the two ends. CDR1 and CDR2 (germline): SGHRS, YFSETQ. CDR3 size: 12 residues. The CDR3 is CASSSSGTEQFF. CDR3 bases: TGCGCCAGCAGCTCCTCCGGGACAGAGCAGTTCTTC.

About this clone: Germline is not matched at one junction end, which may reflect a read error. This sequence joins TRBV11-3 and TRBJ2-1, with 9 nucleotides matching TRBD2. Germline V gene data show CDR1 as SGHNT and CDR2 as YENEEA. CDR3 size: 17 residues. The CDR3 bases are TGTGCCAGCAGCGTAGATGTGGGACTAGCACCCTACAATGAGCAGTTCTTC. Translation gives CASSVDVGLAPYNEQFF.

The count of this clone is one. J is TRBJ2-1 and V is TRBV5-8; D might be TRBD2 (7 bases). CDR1 is SGHTS and CDR2 is YDEGEE in the germline V gene. Deletions cut 4 bases from V and 0 bases from J, with 14 bases between. CDR3 size: 16 residues. The CDR3 protein is CASSPGGGNSYNEQFF. The CDR3 DNA follows: TGTGCCAGCAGCCCGGGGGGCGGGAACTCCTACAATGAGCAGTTCTTC.

The chain has TRBV19 and TRBJ2-1, with 9 bases aligning to TRBD2. The germline V gene has CDR1 LNHDA and CDR2 SQIVND (reference sequence). V trimming: 5 bases; J trimming: 4 bases; junction bases outside the gene matches: 6. This CDR3 is 15 amino acids long. CDR3 coding DNA: TGTGCCAGTAGTCCCTCTAGCGGGGATTACAATGAGCAGTTCTTC. Translation: CASSPSSGDYNEQFF.

The V and J genes are TRBV29-1 and TRBJ1-2; the D gene is possibly TRBD1 (5 bases). CDR3 length: 13 amino acids. Germline V gives CDR1 SQVTM, CDR2 ANQGSEA. Trimming pared 3 bases from V and 6 bases from J, leaving 14 bases between. As DNA, the CDR3 is TGCAGCGTTGAGAGAGGGGTGGGCCATGGCTACACCTTC. It translates to CSVERGVGHGYTF.

The gene calls are TRBV11-2 and TRBJ2-5; 10 nucleotides line up with TRBD2. V lost 6 bases and J lost 0; bases outside the gene matches: 10. CDR1 and CDR2 (germline): SGHAT, FQNNGV. CDR3 length: 17 amino acids. CDR3 sequence reads: CASSLPLSGGYQETQYF. CDR3 coding DNA: TGTGCCAGCAGTCTTCCCCTTAGCGGGGGGTACCAAGAGACCCAGTACTTC.

The chain uses TRBV5-1 and TRBJ2-5; perhaps TRBD2 as D (5 bases). Deletions cut 2 bases from V and 4 bases from J, with 12 bases between. The CDR3 consists of 14 residues. Germline-derived CDR1 and CDR2 are SGHRS and YFSETQ. CDR3 nucleotides: TGCGCCAGCAGCTTTGGCCTAGCAGGAGAGACCCAGTACTTC. Protein product: CASSFGLAGETQYF.

The V call is TRBV6-5, the J call TRBJ1-1, with no clear D. This CDR3 has 15 residues. With 0 bases removed from V and 4 bases from J, the gap between germline ends came to 12 bases. Germline CDR1 MNHEY, CDR2 SVGAGI. CDR3 sequence reads: CASSYSGWGPTEAFF. The CDR3 coding sequence is TGTGCCAGCAGTTACTCAGGATGGGGTCCCACTGAAGCTTTCTTT.

As for this clone: The same CDR3 is also encoded by other DNA sequences in this sample. The J gene is TRBJ2-5, the V gene TRBV5-1; the D call may be TRBD1 or TRBD2 (5 bases each). The CDR3 is 14 residues long. Germline V lookup: CDR1 SGHRS, CDR2 YFSETQ. V was pared by 0 bases and J by 1 base, with 7 bases between. The CDR3 reads CASSLAGTQETQYF. Written as DNA, the CDR3 is TGCGCCAGCAGCTTGGCCGGGACCCAAGAGACCCAGTACTTC.

The chain couples TRBV30 to TRBJ1-2; D remains ambiguous. The germline V gene has CDR1 GTSNPN and CDR2 SVGIG (reference sequence). Trimming pared 5 bases from V and 7 bases from J, leaving 11 bases between. This CDR3 contains 11 residues. The CDR3 here is CAWGNYRGYTF. CDR3 bases: TGTGCCTGGGGTAACTATCGTGGCTACACCTTC.

This clone was recorded a few times. The CDR3 here is CASSFRDPGYEQYF. The CDR3 coding sequence is TGTGCCAGCAGCTTCCGGGACCCGGGGTACGAGCAGTACTTC. The chain carries TRBV7-6 and TRBJ2-7, with D perhaps being TRBD1 or TRBD2 (5 bases each). Germline loops: CDR1 SGHVS, CDR2 FNYEAQ. This CDR3 spans 14 amino acids. Trimming shortened V by 3 bases and J by 4 bases, and 13 bases separated the two germline ends.

This clone was observed a few times. The CDR3 region is CASRPGTAQGRYGYTF. The CDR3 nucleotides are TGTGCCAGCAGGCCCGGGACCGCCCAAGGGCGCTATGGCTACACCTTC. The J gene is TRBJ1-2, the V gene TRBV3-1 (or the pseudogene TRBV3-2), with D maybe TRBD1 (5 bases). CDR1 LGHDT and CDR2 YNNKEL come from the germline V gene (reference sequence). The CDR3 extends over 16 amino acids. The V and J ends lost 6 bases and 4 bases respectively, with 21 bases between them.

The chain recombines TRBV6-5 with TRBJ2-2; 9 bases align to TRBD1. V lost 6 bases to trimming and J lost 0 bases; unmatched junction nucleotides: 2. The CDR3 is 15 amino acids. Looked up from germline, CDR1 is MNHEY and CDR2 is SVGAGI. The CDR3: CASRGTGTNTGELFF. CDR3 sequence (DNA): TGTGCCAGCAGGGGGACAGGGACGAACACCGGGGAGCTGTTTTTT.

The chain employs TRBV6-1 and TRBJ2-7; D uncertain. Trimming shortened V by 3 bases and J by 7 bases, and 16 bases separated the two germline ends. The CDR3 has 14 amino acids. Germline CDR1 and CDR2: MNHNS and SASEGT. The CDR3 nucleotides are TGTGCCAGCAGTGAGTACACGGAACGTAGGGAGCAGTACTTC. Its translation: CASSEYTERREQYF.

The chain combines TRBV11-3 with TRBJ2-5, with TRBD2 matching over 11 bases. Losses at the gene ends were 1 base for V and 1 base for J; bases not matched to a gene: 8. The CDR3 extends over 18 amino acids. Germline-derived CDR1 and CDR2 are SGHNT and YENEEA. The CDR3 DNA is TGTGCCAGCAGCTTAGGGGCACTAGCGGGGGCCGCCCAAGAGACCCAGTACTTC. Protein product: CASSLGALAGAAQETQYF. Filled out from reference TRBV11-3 and TRBJ2-5, the complete variable domain reads EAGVVQSPRYKIIEKKQPVAFWCNPISGHNTLYWYLQNLGQGPELLIRYENEEAVDDSQLPKDRFSAERLKGVDSTLKIQPAELGDSAVYLCASSLGALAGAAQETQYFGPGTRLLVL.

This clone was detected only once. CDR3 sequence (DNA): TGCGCCAGCAGCCTTCTGGGGTTGCAAGAGACCCAGTACTTC. This codes for CASSLLGLQETQYF. This chain uses TRBV4-1 with TRBJ2-5; unclear D gene. The CDR3 is 14 residues long. Deletions cut 4 bases from V and 2 bases from J, with 11 bases between. Per the germline V gene, CDR1 is MGHRA and CDR2 is YSYEKL.

V and J are TRBV5-1 and TRBJ2-3; D may be TRBD1 or TRBD2 (5 bases each). V gave up 4 bases and J gave up 0 bases, with 24 bases separating them. There are 19 residues in the CDR3. The germline V gene encodes CDR1 SGHRS and CDR2 YFSETQ. The CDR3 loop reads CASSKRPGTLVPSTDTQYF. DNA for the CDR3: TGCGCCAGCAGCAAGAGACCCGGGACCCTTGTTCCTAGCACAGATACGCAGTATTTT.

In its sample, this clone was seen once. The gene calls are TRBV27 and TRBJ2-7; 10 nucleotides agree with TRBD1. CDR1 and CDR2 from the germline V gene are MNHEY and SMNVEV (reference sequence). The CDR3 sequence is 13 residues long. After removal of 8 bases from V and 2 bases from J, the junction contained 3 bases not matched to a gene. CDR3 region: CASRDRGPYEQYF. CDR3 sequence (DNA): TGTGCCAGCCGGGACAGGGGACCCTACGAGCAGTACTTC.

The chain recombines TRBV7-2 with TRBJ2-7; 8 bases align to TRBD1. The CDR3 contains 13 residues. The germline gives CDR1 SGHTA, CDR2 FQGNSA. Losses at the gene ends were 6 bases for V and 3 bases for J; bases not matched to a gene: 4. The CDR3 spells CASSQTGGYEQYF. The CDR3, as DNA: TGTGCCAGCAGTCAAACAGGGGGCTACGAGCAGTACTTC.

V gene TRBV5-1 combines with J gene TRBJ1-1; D is uncertain. Germline CDR1 and CDR2: SGHRS and YFSETQ. With 0 bases removed from V and 1 base from J, the gap between germline ends came to 7 bases. This CDR3 is built from 14 residues. The DNA of the CDR3 is TGCGCCAGCAGCTTGGAAGGCAGGAACACTGAAGCTTTCTTT. Amino acids: CASSLEGRNTEAFF. Complete variable domain (other parts from reference TRBV5-1 and TRBJ1-1): KAGVTQTPRYLIKTRGQQVTLSCSPISGHRSVSWYQQTPGQGLQFLFEYFSETQRNKGNFPGRFSGRQFSNSRSEMNVSTLELGDSALYLCASSLEGRNTEAFFGQGTRLTVV.

The chain links TRBV6-6 to TRBJ2-7; unclear D gene. Germline values: CDR1 MNHNY, CDR2 SVGAGI (reference sequence). Trimming pared 5 bases from V and 6 bases from J, leaving 17 bases between. This CDR3 is 14 amino acids long. The CDR3 sequence is CASSPEKELSEQYF. CDR3 nucleotides: TGTGCCAGCAGTCCGGAGAAGGAGCTCTCCGAGCAGTACTTC.

This chain joins TRBV15 and TRBJ2-7, with TRBD1 identical over 9 bases. V dropped 4 bases and J dropped 4; count of bases not matched to a gene: 11. This CDR3 spans 16 amino acids. Germline V gene lookup returns CDR1 LNHNV and CDR2 YYDKDF (reference sequence). The CDR3 here is CATSKGQDRGGYEQYF. Here the CDR3 DNA reads TGTGCCACCAGCAAGGGCCAGGACAGGGGCGGGTACGAGCAGTACTTC.

This clone was picked up one time. This CDR3 reads CASSQGAGESYEQYF. The CDR3 DNA sequence: TGCGCCAGCAGCCAAGGGGCAGGGGAAAGCTACGAGCAGTACTTC. The V and J genes are TRBV4-1 and TRBJ2-7; tentatively, D is TRBD1 (6 bases). V was pared by 1 base and J by 3 bases, with 13 bases between. The CDR3 is made up of 15 amino acids. The germline gives CDR1 MGHRA, CDR2 YSYEKL.

J is TRBJ2-1 and V is TRBV19; D might be TRBD2 (5 bases). The CDR3 covers 16 residues. Trimming left V 3 bases short and J 0 bases short, with 12 bases between. Per the germline V gene, CDR1 is LNHDA and CDR2 is SQIVND (reference sequence). Here the CDR3 reads CASSIGILNSYNEQFF. The CDR3 region has the DNA TGTGCCAGTAGTATCGGGATTCTGAACTCCTACAATGAGCAGTTCTTC.

This sequence joins TRBV19 and TRBJ1-1; D is perhaps TRBD1 (5 bases). Germline CDR1 reads LNHDA; CDR2 reads SQIVND (reference sequence). Trimming removed 0 bases at V and 0 bases at J, with 11 bases between. There are 16 residues in the CDR3. The DNA of the CDR3 is TGTGCCAGTAGTATAGACAGGGTCGGAATGAACACTGAAGCTTTCTTT. Its translation is CASSIDRVGMNTEAFF. The whole variable domain, filled in from reference TRBV19 and TRBJ1-1, reads DGGITQSPKYLFRKEGQNVTLSCEQNLNHDAMYWYRQDPGQGLRLIYYSQIVNDFQKGDIAEGYSVSREKKESFPLTVTSAQKNPTAFYLCASSIDRVGMNTEAFFGQGTRLTVV.

The J gene is TRBJ2-7, the V gene TRBV9, with 13 bases that match TRBD2. Germline CDR1 reads SGDLS; CDR2 reads YYNGEE. This CDR3 is 16 amino acids long. J lost 2 bases, V lost 2 bases, and 4 bases had no gene match. CDR3 amino acids: CASSVGTSGVPYEQYF. The CDR3 coding sequence is TGTGCCAGCAGCGTGGGGACTAGCGGGGTGCCCTACGAGCAGTACTTC.